These 28 T cell receptor beta chains were sequenced from one sample in a study of blood T cell repertoires in COVID-19. Generated by immunoSEQ multiplex PCR, the TCRdb table keeps only in-frame clones and is missing some. Of a few hundred thousand clones listed, roughly 91% are singletons. The sample taken for sequencing was peripheral blood. The origin of the receptors is a woman aged 40-49 years who had recovered from COVID-19.

V usage is TRBV6-6 and J usage is TRBJ2-5; 7 nucleotides match TRBD1. V dropped 6 bases and J dropped 5; count of bases not matched to a gene: 12. Looked up from germline, CDR1 is MNHNY and CDR2 is SVGAGI (reference sequence). CDR3 length: 15 amino acids. The CDR3 DNA follows: TGTGCCAGCAGCCAACACCGGGACAGAGAGGAGACCCAGTACTTC. Translated: CASSQHRDREETQYF.

V usage is TRBV28 and J usage is TRBJ1-1, with D possibly being TRBD1 (6 bases). Germline CDR1 is MDHEN and CDR2 is SYDVKM. V lost 6 bases and J 3 bases, leaving 11 bases between the germline ends. The CDR3 covers 13 residues. CDR3 DNA sequence: TGTGCCAGCAGGAGGGGGGGCGACACTGAAGCTTTCTTT. This sequence encodes CASRRGGDTEAFF.

The chain links TRBV5-1 to TRBJ2-7; TRBD2 is a possible D gene (5 bases). The CDR3 runs to 14 residues. V lost 0 bases and J 4 bases, leaving 11 bases between the germline ends. The V gene's germline CDR1 is SGHRS and CDR2 YFSETQ. The CDR3 DNA reads TGCGCCAGCAGCTTGGAAGCGGCAGCTTACGAGCAGTACTTC. Its protein is CASSLEAAAYEQYF.

The rearrangement uses TRBV15 and TRBJ2-7, with D possibly matching TRBD2 (6 bases). Germline V gene lookup returns CDR1 LNHNV and CDR2 YYDKDF (reference sequence). The CDR3 spans 14 residues. The V gene lost 7 bases and the J gene lost 0 bases, with 13 bases spanning the gap. In nucleotides, the CDR3 is TGTGCCACCAAGGGGAGGCCGAGCTCCTACGAGCAGTACGTC. It yields the protein CATKGRPSSYEQYV.

This rearrangement joins TRBV7-9 to TRBJ2-7; possibly TRBD1 for D (5 bases). Germline V gives CDR1 SEHNR, CDR2 FQNEAQ (reference sequence). CDR3 length: 13 residues. The ends were cut back, 5 bases at V and 4 bases at J, with 12 bases in the middle. CDR3 sequence: CASSQGSGYEQYF. CDR3 nucleotide sequence: TGTGCCAGCAGCCAGGGCAGTGGGTACGAGCAGTACTTC.

V is TRBV9 and J is TRBJ2-1, with 9 bases aligning to TRBD2. V lost 0 bases to trimming and J lost 6 bases; unmatched junction nucleotides: 10. Germline V CDR1 and CDR2: SGDLS, YYNGEE. This CDR3 region has 17 residues. CDR3 amino acids: CASSVGAFARGGNEQFF. DNA of the CDR3: TGTGCCAGCAGCGTAGGGGCTTTCGCGCGGGGGGGCAATGAGCAGTTCTTC.

The chain uses TRBV6-5 and TRBJ2-1; 10 bases are a match to TRBD2. CDR3 size: 15 residues. The J segment lost 7 bases and the V segment lost 6 bases, leaving 9 bases of the junction unmatched. Germline CDR1 and CDR2: MNHEY and SVGAGI. The CDR3 protein is CASSPGVAGGNEQFF. The CDR3 DNA follows: TGTGCCAGCAGCCCCGGGGTAGCGGGAGGTAATGAGCAGTTCTTC.

V gene TRBV30 combines with J gene TRBJ2-1; 7 bases align to TRBD2. The CDR3 totals 14 residues. Germline V gene lookup returns CDR1 GTSNPN and CDR2 SVGIG (reference sequence). Trimming at V came to 8 bases and at J to 7 bases, leaving 14 bases not matched to a gene. The CDR3 region is CAGAPPGLFNEQFF. In DNA form, the CDR3 reads TGTGCCGGGGCCCCACCGGGACTATTTAATGAGCAGTTCTTC.

This clone occurred once. This sequence joins TRBV5-4 and TRBJ1-6; 7 bases match TRBD1. V lost 4 bases and J lost 6; bases outside the gene matches: 13. Per the germline V gene, CDR1 is SGHNT and CDR2 is YYREEE (reference sequence). The CDR3 runs to 17 residues. The CDR3 coding sequence is TGTGCCAGCAGCCAATCATCCGGGACAGCCCTTAATTCACCCCTCCACTTT. Protein sequence: CASSQSSGTALNSPLHF.

This clone came up once. The chain carries TRBV5-1 and TRBJ2-3, with TRBD2 identical over 16 bases. Germline V gives CDR1 SGHRS, CDR2 YFSETQ. Trimming at V came to 0 bases and at J to 2 bases, leaving 3 bases not matched to a gene. There are 18 residues in the CDR3. The CDR3: CASSLAGTSGRVTDTQYF. CDR3 sequence (DNA): TGCGCCAGCAGCTTGGCCGGGACTAGCGGGAGGGTCACAGATACGCAGTATTTT. The full variable domain, its missing parts supplied by reference TRBV5-1 and TRBJ2-3, is KAGVTQTPRYLIKTRGQQVTLSCSPISGHRSVSWYQQTPGQGLQFLFEYFSETQRNKGNFPGRFSGRQFSNSRSEMNVSTLELGDSALYLCASSLAGTSGRVTDTQYFGPGTRLTVL.

The gene calls are TRBV9 and TRBJ2-7, with a tentative D call TRBD2 (5 bases). The ends were cut back, 4 bases at V and 4 bases at J, with 18 bases in the middle. This CDR3 is built from 15 residues. Germline V CDR1 and CDR2: SGDLS, YYNGEE. The CDR3, as DNA: TGTGCCAGCAGCCCCCGTGGTAGCGCTACTTACGAGCAGTACTTC. Its translation: CASSPRGSATYEQYF. The whole variable domain, remainder taken from reference TRBV9 and TRBJ2-7, is DSGVTQTPKHLITATGQRVTLRCSPRSGDLSVYWYQQSLDQGLQFLIQYYNGEERAKGNILERFSAQQFPDLHSELNLSSLELGDSALYFCASSPRGSATYEQYFGPGTRLTVT.

This clone has ten or more counts. This chain links TRBV7-2 with TRBJ1-5; D might be TRBD1 (6 bases). Germline V CDR1 and CDR2: SGHTA, FQGNSA. The CDR3 covers 16 residues. V lost 8 bases and J lost 4, with 21 bases in between. The CDR3 coding sequence is TGTGCCAGCCACGTCGGGCCGCAGGGGTCAAATCAGCCCCAGCATTTT. It yields the protein CASHVGPQGSNQPQHF.

The chain recombines TRBV9 with TRBJ2-2, with a possible D match to TRBD1 (5 bases). The CDR3 consists of 15 residues. V was clipped by 3 bases and J by 3 bases, with 12 bases between them. CDR1 and CDR2 (germline): SGDLS, YYNGEE. For the CDR3, the DNA is TGTGCCAGCAGCGCCCAGGGTCGGTACACCGGGGAGCTGTTTTTT. Its protein is CASSAQGRYTGELFF.

This chain joins TRBV4-1 and TRBJ1-3, with 7 bases identical to TRBD1. Trimming removed 3 bases from V and 2 bases from J; junction bases left unmatched: 7. The length of the CDR3 is 16 residues. Germline CDR1 is MGHRA and CDR2 is YSYEKL. CDR3: CASSHTPGGTGNTIYF. CDR3 nucleotides: TGCGCCAGCAGCCACACACCAGGGGGAACTGGAAACACCATATATTTT.

The V call is TRBV5-1, the J call TRBJ2-3, with D tentatively TRBD1 (6 bases). Germline V gene data show CDR1 as SGHRS and CDR2 as YFSETQ. CDR3 length: 15 residues. The V end was cut by 4 bases, the J end by 4 bases, with 16 bases between. The CDR3 coding sequence is TGCGCCAGCAGCCCGCCCCAGGGGATGGCAGATACGCAGTATTTT. It translates to CASSPPQGMADTQYF.

The chain uses TRBV18 and TRBJ2-7; D is uncertain. CDR1 and CDR2 (germline): KGHSH, LQKENI. This CDR3 has 13 amino acids. V was cut by 0 bases and J by 3 bases, with 6 bases left in between. CDR3 nucleotides: TGTGCCAGCTCACCACCACTGAGCTACGAGCAGTACTTC. Its translation: CASSPPLSYEQYF.

The V call is TRBV24-1, the J call TRBJ2-1; the D gene is possibly TRBD1 (5 bases). The CDR3 covers 15 residues. Trimming left V 0 bases short and J 9 bases short, with 14 bases between. Germline CDR1 KGHDR, CDR2 SFDVKD. Written as DNA, the CDR3 is TGTGCCACCAGTGATTTGCTGGGCAGTGGGGCTGAGCAGTTCTTC. As protein: CATSDLLGSGAEQFF.

In DNA, the CDR3 is TGTGCCAGCAGCCCCGGGACACCCCACTCTGGAAACACCATATATTTT. Its protein product is CASSPGTPHSGNTIYF. The gene calls are TRBV5-6 and TRBJ1-3, with D perhaps TRBD1 (6 bases). The CDR3 is 16 residues long. The germline V and J ends were trimmed by 4 bases and 0 bases, with 14 bases remaining between them. CDR1 is SGHDT and CDR2 is YYEEEE in the germline V gene.

This chain connects TRBV29-1 to TRBJ2-1, with D possibly TRBD1 on 7 matching bases. The germline gives CDR1 SQVTM, CDR2 ANQGSEA. This CDR3 has 13 residues. V shed 7 bases and J shed 5 bases, with 15 bases lying between them. CDR3 bases: TGCAGCGCCTCAGGGGGGCTCAACAATGAGCAGTTCTTC. Its protein is CSASGGLNNEQFF.

This sequence joins TRBV5-4 and TRBJ2-1; D is perhaps TRBD2 (5 bases). The CDR3 length is 14 residues. V was shortened by 4 bases and J by 0 bases, with 8 bases between the two germline ends. The germline gives CDR1 SGHNT, CDR2 YYREEE (reference sequence). The CDR3 is CASSPTTSYNEQFF. The CDR3 DNA sequence: TGTGCCAGCAGCCCGACTACCTCCTACAATGAGCAGTTCTTC.

V is TRBV7-2 and J is TRBJ2-3; D is ambiguous. This CDR3 region has 11 residues. The germline CDR1 and CDR2 sequences are SGHTA and FQGNSA. V was clipped by 5 bases and J by 6 bases, with 6 bases between them. Written as DNA, the CDR3 is TGTGCCAGCAGCGCGATGGATACGCAGTATTTT. Protein: CASSAMDTQYF. The full variable domain, completed using reference TRBV7-2 and TRBJ2-3, is GAGVSQSPSNKVTEKGKDVELRCDPISGHTALYWYRQSLGQGLEFLIYFQGNSAPDKSGLPSDRFSAERTGGSVSTLTIQRTQQEDSAVYLCASSAMDTQYFGPGTRLTVL.

This clone was seen a handful of times. The V and J genes are TRBV4-3 and TRBJ1-5; 7 bases are a match to TRBD1. There are 16 residues in the CDR3. V lost 0 bases, J lost 9 bases, and 11 bases stayed unmatched. Germline V CDR1 and CDR2: LGHNA, YSLEER. The CDR3 loop is CASSQDEGAVGGPQHF. DNA of the CDR3: TGCGCCAGCAGCCAAGATGAGGGGGCAGTCGGGGGGCCCCAGCATTTT.

This chain uses TRBV10-3 with TRBJ1-4, with D tentatively TRBD1 (6 bases). The CDR3 contains 14 residues. V dropped 2 bases and J dropped 10 bases, with 14 bases sitting between them. The germline CDR1 and CDR2 sequences are ENHRY and SYGVKD. In DNA form, the CDR3 reads TGTGCCATCAGTGAGCCCCGGGGAGGGGGAAAACTGTTTTTT. Translation: CAISEPRGGGKLFF.

This clone has a single count. V gene TRBV30 combines with J gene TRBJ1-6; no firm D call. The germline CDR1 and CDR2 sequences are GTSNPN and SVGIG (reference sequence). The CDR3 is made up of 15 amino acids. V lost 3 bases, J lost 7 bases, and 16 bases lay in between. The CDR3 sequence: CAWRAPLGTNSPLHF. In nucleotides, the CDR3 is TGTGCCTGGAGGGCCCCCCTGGGCACCAATTCACCCCTCCACTTT.

This sequence joins TRBV10-3 and TRBJ2-1; 7 nucleotides match TRBD2. The trim removed 10 bases at V and 7 bases at J, leaving 10 bases unmatched. The CDR3 contains 13 residues. Germline V gene sequence: CDR1 ENHRY, CDR2 SYGVKD. The chain's CDR3 is CATREALRNEQFF. The CDR3 nucleotides are TGTGCCACCCGGGAGGCCCTGCGGAATGAGCAGTTCTTC.

The chain has TRBV30 and TRBJ1-1; a weak D match, TRBD1 (5 bases). With 4 bases removed from V and 0 bases from J, the gap between germline ends came to 12 bases. CDR1 GTSNPN and CDR2 SVGIG come from the germline V gene (reference sequence). The CDR3 is made up of 14 amino acids. The CDR3: CAWTLGGMNTEAFF. Here the CDR3 DNA reads TGTGCCTGGACCCTGGGGGGAATGAACACTGAAGCTTTCTTT. The full variable domain, rest sourced from reference TRBV30 and TRBJ1-1, is SQTIHQWPATLVQPVGSPLSLECTVEGTSNPNLYWYRQAAGRGLQLLFYSVGIGQISSEVPQNLSASRPQDRQFILSSKKLLLSDSGFYLCAWTLGGMNTEAFFGQGTRLTVV.

The rearrangement uses TRBV6-2 or TRBV6-3 and TRBJ2-3; TRBD2 aligns across 13 bases. The CDR3 consists of 17 residues. The V gene end was trimmed by 6 bases and the J gene end by 6 bases; junction bases not matched to a gene: 12. CDR1 is MNHEY, CDR2 SVGEGT, per germline. The CDR3 loop reads CASSPSLAGGPRDTQYF. In DNA, the CDR3 is TGTGCCAGCAGCCCCTCACTAGCGGGAGGGCCGCGGGATACGCAGTATTTT.

The chain couples TRBV10-3 to TRBJ2-3; 7 nucleotides match TRBD1. Germline V gene lookup returns CDR1 ENHRY and CDR2 SYGVKD. This CDR3 is 13 amino acids long. V shed 4 bases and J 4 bases; nucleotides not matched to a gene: 2. The CDR3 here is CAISGQGADTQYF. The CDR3 DNA follows: TGTGCCATCAGTGGTCAGGGGGCAGATACGCAGTATTTT.